Following are 29 T cell receptor beta chains from one sample sequenced in a study of blood T cell repertoires in COVID-19. Here immunoSEQ multiplex PCR was the method, and the copy in TCRdb shows in-frame clones only, minus some. The sample has under 50,000 clones; approximately 86% are singletons. The sequenced sample consisted of peripheral blood. Receptor source: a human donor in a cohort sampled during active COVID-19.

The chain has TRBV6-5 and TRBJ1-5; unclear D gene. Germline V lookup: CDR1 MNHEY, CDR2 SVGAGI. V was trimmed by 6 bases and J by 8 bases, leaving 20 bases between them. The CDR3 sequence is 15 residues long. The CDR3 bases are TGTGCCAGCAGCCTTCGGAGCTTTGGAATTAAGCCCCAGCATTTT. It encodes CASSLRSFGIKPQHF.

DNA for the CDR3: TGTGCCAGCAGTTTTTCAGGGGGCAATCAGCCCCAGCATTTT. Encoded protein: CASSFSGGNQPQHF. The V gene is TRBV27, the J gene TRBJ1-5; D perhaps matches TRBD1 (6 bases). The ends were cut back, 3 bases at V and 2 bases at J, with 8 bases in the middle. This CDR3 is 14 amino acids long. From germline, CDR1 is MNHEY and CDR2 SMNVEV (reference sequence).

This clone was counted only a few times. The chain is built from TRBV9 and TRBJ2-2, with a tentative D call TRBD1 (6 bases). The CDR3 runs 17 residues. Germline assignment: CDR1 SGDLS and CDR2 YYNGEE. Deletions cut 3 bases from V and 5 bases from J, with 20 bases between. The CDR3 here is CASSGRQGILGTGELFF. CDR3 DNA: TGTGCCAGCAGCGGACGGCAGGGGATTCTAGGTACCGGGGAGCTGTTTTTT.

This chain uses TRBV27 with TRBJ2-5; a possible D gene is TRBD2 (5 bases). V lost 0 bases and J lost 0, with 8 bases in between. The CDR3 runs to 15 residues. Germline values: CDR1 MNHEY, CDR2 SMNVEV (reference sequence). CDR3 nucleotides: TGTGCCAGCAGTTTATCGGCGGGTAACCAAGAGACCCAGTACTTC. Translated, it gives CASSLSAGNQETQYF.

Here the CDR3 DNA reads TGCGCCAGCGGGACAGGTGCCTACGAGCAGTACTTC. Protein sequence: CASGTGAYEQYF. The chain carries TRBV10-1 and TRBJ2-7; 8 bases are shared with TRBD1. V was clipped by 8 bases and J by 2 bases; unmatched bases: 2. CDR1 and CDR2 (germline): WNHNN, SYGVQD (reference sequence). CDR3 size: 12 residues.

This rearrangement joins TRBV7-9 to TRBJ2-1, with D tentatively TRBD1 (6 bases). The CDR3 covers 17 residues. V shed 1 base and J shed 1 base, with 14 bases lying between them. Germline V gene lookup returns CDR1 SEHNR and CDR2 FQNEAQ (reference sequence). CDR3 sequence (DNA): TGTGCCAGCAGCTTAGTAAGCTGGACAGAGTCCTACAATGAGCAGTTCTTC. Protein sequence: CASSLVSWTESYNEQFF. Drawing the rest from reference TRBV7-9 and TRBJ2-1, the complete variable domain is DTGVSQNPRHKITKRGQNVTFRCDPISEHNRLYWYRQTLGQGPEFLTYFQNEAQLEKSRLLSDRFSAERPKGSFSTLEIQRTEQGDSAMYLCASSLVSWTESYNEQFFGPGTRLTVL.

V gene TRBV27 combines with J gene TRBJ1-2, with a possible D match to TRBD1 (5 bases). The V end was cut by 10 bases, the J end by 4 bases, with 19 bases between. The CDR3 runs 14 residues. Germline values: CDR1 MNHEY, CDR2 SMNVEV (reference sequence). The CDR3 region has the DNA TGTGCCACCACCCCCAGGTGGGGCAGCTATGGCTACACCTTC. Its translation: CATTPRWGSYGYTF.

Many counts were recorded for this clone. V and J are TRBV5-4 and TRBJ2-5, with D possibly being TRBD1 (6 bases). In germline, CDR1 is SGHNT, CDR2 YYREEE (reference sequence). V lost 2 bases and J lost 4, with 12 bases in between. The CDR3 totals 14 residues. Written as DNA, the CDR3 is TGTGCCAGCAGCTTAGAAACAGGGAGAGAGACCCAGTACTTC. Encoded protein: CASSLETGRETQYF.

DNA for the CDR3: TGCGCCAGCAGCCCGTTGACAGGGGGCGGGAATGAGCAGTTCTTC. The encoded protein is CASSPLTGGGNEQFF. The chain joins TRBV4-1 to TRBJ2-1; 10 bases line up with TRBD1. Germline values: CDR1 MGHRA, CDR2 YSYEKL. The CDR3 has 15 residues. The V segment lost 4 bases and the J segment 7 bases; nucleotides outside the gene matches: 7.

The chain combines TRBV30 with TRBJ1-4, with D perhaps TRBD1 (6 bases). CDR1 GTSNPN and CDR2 SVGIG come from the germline V gene (reference sequence). V was pared by 4 bases and J by 6 bases, with 18 bases between. This CDR3 comprises 15 residues. The CDR3: CAWTARDTLYEKLFF. The CDR3 DNA follows: TGTGCCTGGACGGCTCGGGACACCTTATATGAAAAACTGTTTTTT.

The V call is TRBV6-6, the J call TRBJ2-2, with D maybe TRBD2 (7 bases). The germline CDR1 and CDR2 sequences are MNHNY and SVGAGI (reference sequence). Trimming removed 7 bases from V and 4 bases from J, with 19 bases in between. CDR3 size: 16 residues. The CDR3 DNA reads as TGTGCCAGCACCCCGACGGGGGGCGCGGTCACCGGGGAGCTGTTTTTT. As protein: CASTPTGGAVTGELFF.

The rearrangement joins TRBV4-3 to TRBJ2-5; 7 bases match TRBD2. Germline lookup yields CDR1 LGHNA and CDR2 YSLEER. The CDR3 has 21 amino acids. V dropped 4 bases and J dropped 7; count of bases not matched to a gene: 30. Here the CDR3 DNA reads TGCGCCAGCAGCCTCCAACGAACTCGGAGCGGGGCGGCCATCCCGCCAGGGACCCAGTACTTC. Protein: CASSLQRTRSGAAIPPGTQYF.

About this clone: Other nucleotide sequences in the sample specify the same CDR3. The chain combines TRBV7-3 with TRBJ1-1; D is uncertain. CDR1 is SGHTA, CDR2 FQGTGA, per germline. V shed 5 bases and J shed 2 bases, with 9 bases lying between them. This CDR3 is 13 amino acids long. CDR3 protein: CASSPDTNTEAFF. The CDR3 DNA reads as TGTGCCAGCAGCCCCGACACAAACACTGAAGCTTTCTTT.

The chain has TRBV2 and TRBJ2-7, with a weak D call TRBD2 (5 bases). Germline CDR1 is SNHLY and CDR2 is FYNNEI. The CDR3 consists of 12 residues. The V end lost 3 bases, the J end lost 4 bases, and 7 bases lay between the germline ends. CDR3 bases: TGTGCCAGCAGTGACACTAGTTACGAGCAGTACTTC. It encodes CASSDTSYEQYF.

The genes are TRBV5-1 and TRBJ2-5; 7 nucleotides align to TRBD2. The V and J ends lost 1 base and 5 bases, in that order; junction bases with no gene match: 5. This CDR3 spans 14 amino acids. CDR1 is SGHRS and CDR2 is YFSETQ in the germline V gene. This CDR3 reads CASSLQGLSETQYF. CDR3 sequence (DNA): TGCGCCAGCAGCTTGCAGGGACTAAGCGAGACCCAGTACTTC.

The CDR3 region has the DNA TGTGCCAGCAGTGCAAGGGCGGGGAACTCCTATAATTCACCCCTCCACTTT. Translation gives CASSARAGNSYNSPLHF. V usage is TRBV2 and J usage is TRBJ1-6; D is uncertain. The CDR3 is 17 residues long. The V gene's germline CDR1 is SNHLY and CDR2 FYNNEI. Trimming cost V 4 bases and J 0 bases, with 13 bases left between them.

The gene calls are TRBV13 and TRBJ2-2, with a possible D match to TRBD1 (8 bases). V lost 5 bases to trimming and J lost 4 bases, with 14 bases between them. Germline CDR1 is PRHDT and CDR2 is FYEKMQ (reference sequence). The CDR3 sequence is 15 residues long. CDR3 sequence: CASSANRGGTGELFF. CDR3 DNA: TGTGCCAGCAGCGCCAACAGGGGGGGCACCGGGGAGCTGTTTTTT.

Here the CDR3 reads CASSYAGVTAQYF. CDR3 DNA sequence: TGTGCCAGCAGTTACGCGGGGGTCACGGCCCAGTACTTC. This sequence joins TRBV6-5 and TRBJ2-5; 7 bases match TRBD2. Germline CDR1 MNHEY, CDR2 SVGAGI. The V and J ends lost 2 bases and 9 bases, in that order; junction bases with no gene match: 6. The CDR3 loop spans 13 amino acids.

The chain carries TRBV19 and TRBJ1-2, with 10 bases that match TRBD1. The CDR3 runs to 14 residues. With 3 bases clipped from V and 8 bases from J, the junction kept 6 bases outside the gene matches. Germline V gene sequence: CDR1 LNHDA, CDR2 SQIVND (reference sequence). CDR3 amino acids: CASSIRDRGLGYTF. Here the CDR3 DNA reads TGTGCCAGTAGTATCCGAGACAGGGGGCTCGGCTACACCTTC.

The rearrangement links TRBV3-1 (or the pseudogene TRBV3-2) to TRBJ1-4; D gene unclear. V was cut by 1 base and J by 9 bases, with 3 bases left in between. The CDR3 runs to 11 residues. Germline loops: CDR1 LGHDT, CDR2 YNNKEL (reference sequence). The CDR3 loop reads CASSQAKKLFF. The CDR3 region has the DNA TGTGCCAGCAGCCAAGCCAAAAAACTGTTTTTT.

This chain joins TRBV19 and TRBJ2-7; 14 bases match TRBD2. Germline CDR1 and CDR2: LNHDA and SQIVND (reference sequence). V shed 6 bases and J 4 bases; nucleotides not matched to a gene: 14. There are 18 residues in the CDR3. CDR3 amino acids: CASSKGLAGAGPVYEQYF. The CDR3 DNA is TGTGCCAGTAGCAAGGGACTAGCGGGAGCCGGCCCCGTGTACGAGCAGTACTTC.

V and J are TRBV5-1 and TRBJ2-7; 10 bases align to TRBD1. Germline V CDR1 and CDR2: SGHRS, YFSETQ. The CDR3 is 14 amino acids. V was pared by 0 bases and J by 4 bases, with 1 base of the junction left unmatched. The CDR3 loop reads CASSLVGQGYEQYF. DNA for the CDR3: TGCGCCAGCAGCTTGGTGGGACAGGGGTACGAGCAGTACTTC.

This clone has just one count. The J gene is TRBJ1-1, the V gene TRBV19; TRBD1 might be the D (6 bases). CDR3 length: 15 amino acids. Trimming shortened V by 5 bases and J by 1 base, and 14 bases separated the two germline ends. Germline V gives CDR1 LNHDA, CDR2 SQIVND (reference sequence). CDR3 coding DNA: TGTGCCAGTAGTCTCGACAGGAGTCCGAACACTGAAGCTTTCTTT. Amino acid sequence: CASSLDRSPNTEAFF. Full variable domain (rest looked up from reference TRBV19 and TRBJ1-1): DGGITQSPKYLFRKEGQNVTLSCEQNLNHDAMYWYRQDPGQGLRLIYYSQIVNDFQKGDIAEGYSVSREKKESFPLTVTSAQKNPTAFYLCASSLDRSPNTEAFFGQGTRLTVV.

The chain couples TRBV28 to TRBJ2-7; D call uncertain. Trimming stripped 5 bases from V and 3 bases from J, with 23 bases between. Germline CDR1 is MDHEN and CDR2 is SYDVKM. The CDR3 is made up of 17 amino acids. The CDR3 region has the DNA TGTGCCAGCAGTAACCTCCAAGGCACTCGAGGAAACTACGAGCAGTACTTC. It codes for CASSNLQGTRGNYEQYF.

The rearrangement joins TRBV6-1 to TRBJ1-4; the D gene is possibly TRBD1 (6 bases). The CDR3 length is 14 residues. Per germline, CDR1 MNHNS and CDR2 SASEGT. V lost 3 bases, J lost 8 bases, and 13 bases lay in between. The CDR3 DNA is TGTGCCAGCAGTGAGCAGGGGCCCAGGGAAAAACTGTTTTTT. Translation gives CASSEQGPREKLFF.

This clone has a handful of counts. This sequence joins TRBV18 and TRBJ2-5; no definite D call. V was pared by 6 bases and J by 4 bases, with 12 bases between. The CDR3 spans 13 residues. Germline V gives CDR1 KGHSH, CDR2 LQKENI. CDR3 sequence (DNA): TGTGCCAGCTCCCCCATGGAGACAGAGACCCAGTACTTC. Amino acid sequence: CASSPMETETQYF.

DNA for the CDR3: TGTGCCAGCAGTGGGGGACAGGGGGAGCAGTACTTC. Its translation: CASSGGQGEQYF. This chain joins TRBV2 and TRBJ2-7, with 10 positions matching TRBD1. Per the germline V gene, CDR1 is SNHLY and CDR2 is FYNNEI. This CDR3 has 12 residues. Trimming removed 4 bases from V and 7 bases from J; junction bases left unmatched: 1. The complete variable domain, with remaining parts taken from reference TRBV2 and TRBJ2-7, reads EPEVTQTPSHQVTQMGQEVILRCVPISNHLYFYWYRQILGQKVEFLVSFYNNEISEKSEIFDDQFSVERPDGSNFTLKIRSTKLEDSAMYFCASSGGQGEQYFGPGTRLTVT.

This clone was detected once. The chain uses TRBV2 and TRBJ1-1; perhaps TRBD1 as D (5 bases). Trimming shortened V by 7 bases and J by 4 bases, and 19 bases separated the two germline ends. The CDR3 length is 15 residues. Per the germline V gene, CDR1 is SNHLY and CDR2 is FYNNEI. In nucleotides, the CDR3 is TGTGCCAGCAACCCTAACACAGGAGGGATCACTGAAGCTTTCTTT. Its translation is CASNPNTGGITEAFF.

The rearrangement links TRBV30 to TRBJ2-2; 8 bases agree with TRBD1. Germline assignment: CDR1 GTSNPN and CDR2 SVGIG (reference sequence). There are 15 residues in the CDR3. The ends lost 0 bases at V and 5 bases at J; junction bases unmatched: 5. The chain's CDR3 is CAWSVRTGQTGELFF. The DNA of the CDR3 is TGTGCCTGGAGTGTACGGACAGGGCAAACCGGGGAGCTGTTTTTT.